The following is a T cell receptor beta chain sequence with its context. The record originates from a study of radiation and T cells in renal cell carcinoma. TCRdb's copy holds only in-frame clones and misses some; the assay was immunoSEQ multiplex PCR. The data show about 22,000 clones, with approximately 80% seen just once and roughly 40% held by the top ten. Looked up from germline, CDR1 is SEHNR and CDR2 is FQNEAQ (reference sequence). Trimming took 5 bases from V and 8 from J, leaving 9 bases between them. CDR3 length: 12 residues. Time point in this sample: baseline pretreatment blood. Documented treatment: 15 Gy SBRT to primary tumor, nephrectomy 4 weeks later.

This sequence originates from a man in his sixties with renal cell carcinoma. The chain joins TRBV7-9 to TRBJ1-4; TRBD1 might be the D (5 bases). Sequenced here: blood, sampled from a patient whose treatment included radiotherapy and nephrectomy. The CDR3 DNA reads TGTGCCAGCAGCCCGGGACGCGAAAAACTGTTTTTT. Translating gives CASSPGREKLFF.